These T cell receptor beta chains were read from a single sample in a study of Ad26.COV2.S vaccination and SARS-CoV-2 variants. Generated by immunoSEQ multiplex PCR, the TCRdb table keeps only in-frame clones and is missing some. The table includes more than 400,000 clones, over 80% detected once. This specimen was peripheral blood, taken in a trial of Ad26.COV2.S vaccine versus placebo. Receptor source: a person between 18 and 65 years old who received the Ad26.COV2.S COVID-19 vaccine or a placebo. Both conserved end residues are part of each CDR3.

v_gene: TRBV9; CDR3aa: CASSVDVHSYEQYF
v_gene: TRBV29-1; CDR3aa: CSVGLVSGAFF
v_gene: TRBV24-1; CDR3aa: CATSRPNTGELFF
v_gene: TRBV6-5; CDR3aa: CASTLDRENNSPLHF
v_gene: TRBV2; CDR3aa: CASKPGSENTGELFF
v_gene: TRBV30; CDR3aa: CAWSVLVTTEAFF
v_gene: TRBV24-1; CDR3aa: CATSDFYNEQFF
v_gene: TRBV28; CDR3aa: CATKQRRRGGYNEQFF
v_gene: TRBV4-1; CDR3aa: CASSQDQAVNEQFF
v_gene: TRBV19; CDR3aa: CASSILDENTGELFF
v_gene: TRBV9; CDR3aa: CASSVGGTGTVHYEQYF
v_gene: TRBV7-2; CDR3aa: CASSLEGGRKLFF
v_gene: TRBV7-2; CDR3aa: CASSLGAGNPYEQYF
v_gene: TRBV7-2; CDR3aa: CASSLTGGASAETQYF
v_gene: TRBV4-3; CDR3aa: CASSQTTRGEQYF
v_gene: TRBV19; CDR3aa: CASSIRGDEQYF
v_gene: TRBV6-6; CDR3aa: CASSSVTSTDTQYF
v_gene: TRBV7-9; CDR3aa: CASSLPRQGKSTGANVLTF
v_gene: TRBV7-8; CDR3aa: CASSLLGQGDRDYTF
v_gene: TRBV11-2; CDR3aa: CASKESRSNTGELFF
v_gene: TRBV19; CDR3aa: CASTTGSPTPLHF
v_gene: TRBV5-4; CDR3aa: CASSLESPSYEQYF